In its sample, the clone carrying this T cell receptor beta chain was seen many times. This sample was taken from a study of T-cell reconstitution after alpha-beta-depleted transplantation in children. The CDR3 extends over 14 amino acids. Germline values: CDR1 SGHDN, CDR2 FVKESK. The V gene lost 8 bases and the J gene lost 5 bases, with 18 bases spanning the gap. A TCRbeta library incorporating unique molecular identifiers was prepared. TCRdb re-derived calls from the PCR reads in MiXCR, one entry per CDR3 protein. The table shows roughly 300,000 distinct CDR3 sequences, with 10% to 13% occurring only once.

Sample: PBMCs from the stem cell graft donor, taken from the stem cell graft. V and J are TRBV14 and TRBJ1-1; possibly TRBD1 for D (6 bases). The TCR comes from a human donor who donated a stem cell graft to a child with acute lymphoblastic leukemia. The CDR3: CASRTTGRTTEAFF. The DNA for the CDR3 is TGTGCCAGCCGGACGACAGGTCGTACGACTGAAGCTTTCTTT.